A single TCR beta chain is shown here with its context. The data are from a study of OX40 agonist ivuxolimab in advanced cancers. The method was immunoSEQ multiplex PCR; TCRdb's version includes in-frame clones alone and lacks a portion of them. The repertoire holds roughly 75,000 clones, with around 89% as singletons. The clonotype originates from an adult with an advanced solid tumor such as melanoma, head and neck, liver or kidney cancer. The material sequenced was CD4+ or CD8+ T cells sorted from blood, taken in a trial of the OX40 agonist ivuxolimab.

DNA for the CDR3: TGTGCCAGCAGCTCAAGAATCAGGACAGATTACTATGGCTACACCTTC. Protein sequence: CASSSRIRTDYYGYTF. The chain recombines TRBV9 with TRBJ1-2; D perhaps matches TRBD1 (6 bases). Trimming cost V 4 bases and J 3 bases, with 19 bases left between them. Germline V lookup: CDR1 SGDLS, CDR2 YYNGEE. The CDR3 spans 16 residues.